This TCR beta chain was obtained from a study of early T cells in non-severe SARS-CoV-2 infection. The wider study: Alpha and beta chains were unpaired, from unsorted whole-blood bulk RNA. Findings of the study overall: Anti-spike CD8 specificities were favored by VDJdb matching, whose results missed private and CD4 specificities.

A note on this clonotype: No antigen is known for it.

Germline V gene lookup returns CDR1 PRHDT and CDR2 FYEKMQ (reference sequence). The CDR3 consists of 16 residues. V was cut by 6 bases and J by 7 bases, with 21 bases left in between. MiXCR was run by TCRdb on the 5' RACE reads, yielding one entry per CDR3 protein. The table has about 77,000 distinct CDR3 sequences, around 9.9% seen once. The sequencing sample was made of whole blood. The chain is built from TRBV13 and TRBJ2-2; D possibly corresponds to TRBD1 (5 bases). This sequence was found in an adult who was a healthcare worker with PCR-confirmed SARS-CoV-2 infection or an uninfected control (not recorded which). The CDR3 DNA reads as TGTGCCAGCAGATTAAGGGGCGAAGGGCGCTACGGGGAGCTGTTTTTT. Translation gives CASRLRGEGRYGELFF.